The T cell receptor (beta chain) described here comes from a study of CD8 T cells in ankylosing spondylitis. Study conclusions and caveats: Previously reported in reactive arthritis synovial fluid and blood were some of the motif variants.

V shed 5 bases and J shed 3 bases, with 11 bases lying between them. CDR3 length: 15 residues. CDR1 is LNHDA and CDR2 is SQIVND in the germline V gene (reference sequence). Preparation of TCR beta libraries was done by quantitative 5'-RACE with molecular barcodes. TCRdb re-called the 5' RACE reads through MiXCR, storing one row per CDR3 protein. The table records 250,000 or so distinct CDR3 sequences, under 30% of them present only once. Comment on this clonotype: The target antigen is unknown.

Material for sequencing was blood, either unsorted or a sorted T cell fraction (not recorded which). The chain recombines TRBV19 with TRBJ1-6; tentative D call: TRBD1 (5 bases). The receptor comes from a male donor with ankylosing spondylitis or in good health (not recorded which). The CDR3 DNA reads TGTGCCAGTAGTGGTCAGGGAAGCTATAATTCACCCCTCCACTTT. Its protein product is CASSGQGSYNSPLHF. Complete variable domain (other parts from reference TRBV19 and TRBJ1-6): DGGITQSPKYLFRKEGQNVTLSCEQNLNHDAMYWYRQDPGQGLRLIYYSQIVNDFQKGDIAEGYSVSREKKESFPLTVTSAQKNPTAFYLCASSGQGSYNSPLHFGNGTRLTVT.